This paragraph reports one T cell receptor (beta chain). Trimming shortened V by 5 bases and J by 2 bases, and 12 bases separated the two germline ends. The CDR3 contains 14 residues. Germline-derived CDR1 and CDR2 are MGHDK and SYGVNS. This sample was included in a study of technical replicates of blood from a handful of donors. Clones were sequenced by immunoSEQ multiplex PCR, and TCRdb holds only the in-frame ones, with some missing. In the table there are about 81,000 clones, approximately 75% of which are singletons. The sequence derives from a human donor in good health. Some clones in this sample may be carry-over from other donors' samples. The sequencing input was PBMCs. The chain joins TRBV25-1 to TRBJ2-5; tentatively, D is TRBD1 (5 bases). Here the CDR3 DNA reads TGTGCCAGCAGTACACGACAGAGACAAGAGACCCAGTACTTC. The encoded protein is CASSTRQRQETQYF.